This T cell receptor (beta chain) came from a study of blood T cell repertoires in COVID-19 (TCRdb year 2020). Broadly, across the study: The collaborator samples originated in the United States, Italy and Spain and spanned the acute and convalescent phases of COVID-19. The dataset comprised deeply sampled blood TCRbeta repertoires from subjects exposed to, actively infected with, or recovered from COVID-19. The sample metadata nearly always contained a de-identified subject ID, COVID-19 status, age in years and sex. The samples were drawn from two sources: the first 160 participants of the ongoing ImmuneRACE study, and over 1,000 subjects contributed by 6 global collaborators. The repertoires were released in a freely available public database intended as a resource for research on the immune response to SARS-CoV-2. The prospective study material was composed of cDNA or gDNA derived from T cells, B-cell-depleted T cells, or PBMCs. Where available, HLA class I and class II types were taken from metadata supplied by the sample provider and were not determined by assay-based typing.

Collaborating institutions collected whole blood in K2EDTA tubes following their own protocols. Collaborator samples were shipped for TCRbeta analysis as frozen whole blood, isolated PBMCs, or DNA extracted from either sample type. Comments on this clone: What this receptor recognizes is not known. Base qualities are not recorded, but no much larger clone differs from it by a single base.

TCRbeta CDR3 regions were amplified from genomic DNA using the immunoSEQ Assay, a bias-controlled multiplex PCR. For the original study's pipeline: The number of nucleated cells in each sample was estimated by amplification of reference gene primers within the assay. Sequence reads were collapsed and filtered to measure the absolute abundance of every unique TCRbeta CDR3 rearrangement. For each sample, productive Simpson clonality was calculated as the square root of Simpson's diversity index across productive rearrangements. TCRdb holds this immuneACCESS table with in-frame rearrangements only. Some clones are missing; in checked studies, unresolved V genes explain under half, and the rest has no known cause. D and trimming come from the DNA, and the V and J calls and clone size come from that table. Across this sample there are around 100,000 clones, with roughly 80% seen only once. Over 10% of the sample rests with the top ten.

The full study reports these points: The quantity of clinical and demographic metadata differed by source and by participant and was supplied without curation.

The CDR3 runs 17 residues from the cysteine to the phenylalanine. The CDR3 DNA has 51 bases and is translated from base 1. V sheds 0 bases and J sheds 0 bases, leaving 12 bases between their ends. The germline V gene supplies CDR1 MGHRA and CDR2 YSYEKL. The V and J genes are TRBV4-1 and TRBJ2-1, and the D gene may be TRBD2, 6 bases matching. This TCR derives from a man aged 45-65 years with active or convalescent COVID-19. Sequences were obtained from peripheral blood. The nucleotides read TGCGCCAGCAGCCAAGATTCCCGGCGGGACTCCTACAATGAGCAGTTCTTC. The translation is CASSQDSRRDSYNEQFF.